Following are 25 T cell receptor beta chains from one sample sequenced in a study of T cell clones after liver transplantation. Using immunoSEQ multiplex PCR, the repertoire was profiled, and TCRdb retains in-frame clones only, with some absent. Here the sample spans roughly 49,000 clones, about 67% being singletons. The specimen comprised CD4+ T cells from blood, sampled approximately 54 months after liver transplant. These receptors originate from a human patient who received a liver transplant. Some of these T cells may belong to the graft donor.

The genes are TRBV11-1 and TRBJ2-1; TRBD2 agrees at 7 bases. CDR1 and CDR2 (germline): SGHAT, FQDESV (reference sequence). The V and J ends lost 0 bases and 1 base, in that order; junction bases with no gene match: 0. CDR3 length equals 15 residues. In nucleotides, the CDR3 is TGTGCCAGCAGCTTAGCGGGGGGGTCCTACAATGAGCAGTTCTTC. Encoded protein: CASSLAGGSYNEQFF.

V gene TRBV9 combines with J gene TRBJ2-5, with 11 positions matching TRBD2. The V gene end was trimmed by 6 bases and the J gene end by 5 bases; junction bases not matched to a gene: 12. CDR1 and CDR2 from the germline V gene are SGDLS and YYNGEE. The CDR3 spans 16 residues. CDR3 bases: TGTGCCAGCACCCCCCGGCTGACTAGCGGGGTCGAGACCCAGTACTTC. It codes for CASTPRLTSGVETQYF. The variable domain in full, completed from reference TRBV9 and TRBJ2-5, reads DSGVTQTPKHLITATGQRVTLRCSPRSGDLSVYWYQQSLDQGLQFLIQYYNGEERAKGNILERFSAQQFPDLHSELNLSSLELGDSALYFCASTPRLTSGVETQYFGPGTRLLVL.

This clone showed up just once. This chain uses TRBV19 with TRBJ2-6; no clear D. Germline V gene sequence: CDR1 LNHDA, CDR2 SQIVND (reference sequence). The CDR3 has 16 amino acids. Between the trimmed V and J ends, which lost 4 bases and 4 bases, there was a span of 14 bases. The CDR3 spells CASSSPRHGGANVLTF. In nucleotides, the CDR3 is TGTGCCAGTAGTAGCCCCCGACACGGAGGGGCCAACGTCCTGACTTTC. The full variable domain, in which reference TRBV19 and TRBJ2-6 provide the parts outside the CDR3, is DGGITQSPKYLFRKEGQNVTLSCEQNLNHDAMYWYRQDPGQGLRLIYYSQIVNDFQKGDIAEGYSVSREKKESFPLTVTSAQKNPTAFYLCASSSPRHGGANVLTFGAGSRLTVL.

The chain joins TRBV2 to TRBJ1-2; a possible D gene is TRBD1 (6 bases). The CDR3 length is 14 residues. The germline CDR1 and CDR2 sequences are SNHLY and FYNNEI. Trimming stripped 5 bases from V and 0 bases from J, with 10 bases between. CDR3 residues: CASSRDTTNYGYTF. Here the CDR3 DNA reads TGTGCCAGCAGTAGGGACACCACTAACTATGGCTACACCTTC.

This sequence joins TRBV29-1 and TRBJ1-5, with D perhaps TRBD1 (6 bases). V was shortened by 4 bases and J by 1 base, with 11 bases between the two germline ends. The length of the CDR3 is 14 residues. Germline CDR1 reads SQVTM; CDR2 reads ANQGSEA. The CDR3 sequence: CSVAQQGSNQPQHF. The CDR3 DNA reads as TGCAGCGTTGCACAACAGGGAAGCAATCAGCCCCAGCATTTT.

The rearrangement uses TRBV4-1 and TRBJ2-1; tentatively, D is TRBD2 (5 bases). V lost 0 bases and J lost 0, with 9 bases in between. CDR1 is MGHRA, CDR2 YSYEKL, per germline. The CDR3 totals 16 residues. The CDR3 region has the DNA TGCGCCAGCAGCCAAGATACTAGGCCCTCCTACAATGAGCAGTTCTTC. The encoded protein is CASSQDTRPSYNEQFF.

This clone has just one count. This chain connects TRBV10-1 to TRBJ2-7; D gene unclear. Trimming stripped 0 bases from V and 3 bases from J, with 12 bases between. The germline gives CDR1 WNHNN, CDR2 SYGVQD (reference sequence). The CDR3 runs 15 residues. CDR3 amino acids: CASSESIGSDYEQYF. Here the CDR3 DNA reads TGCGCCAGCAGTGAGTCGATCGGAAGCGACTACGAGCAGTACTTC.

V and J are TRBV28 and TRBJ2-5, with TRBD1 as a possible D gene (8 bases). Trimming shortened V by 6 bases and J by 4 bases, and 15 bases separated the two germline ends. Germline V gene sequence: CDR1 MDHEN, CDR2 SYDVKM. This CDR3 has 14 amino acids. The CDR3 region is CASSRTGRGETQYF. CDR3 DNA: TGTGCCAGCAGCAGGACAGGGAGGGGAGAGACCCAGTACTTC. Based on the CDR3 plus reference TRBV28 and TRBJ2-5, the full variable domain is DVKVTQSSRYLVKRTGEKVFLECVQDMDHENMFWYRQDPGLGLRLIYFSYDVKMKEKGDIPEGYSVSREKKERFSLILESASTNQTSMYLCASSRTGRGETQYFGPGTRLLVL.

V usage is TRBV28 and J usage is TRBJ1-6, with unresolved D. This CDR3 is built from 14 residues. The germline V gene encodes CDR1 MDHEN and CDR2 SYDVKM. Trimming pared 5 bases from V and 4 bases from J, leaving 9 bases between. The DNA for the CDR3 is TGTGCCAGCAGTCGAAACAGATATAATTCACCCCTCCACTTT. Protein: CASSRNRYNSPLHF.

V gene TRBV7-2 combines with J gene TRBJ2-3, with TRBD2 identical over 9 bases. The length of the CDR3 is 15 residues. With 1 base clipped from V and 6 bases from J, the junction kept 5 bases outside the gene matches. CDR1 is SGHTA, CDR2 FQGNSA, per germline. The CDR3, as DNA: TGTGCCAGCAGCTTAGGGCTAGCGGGGAGCGATACGCAGTATTTT. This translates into CASSLGLAGSDTQYF.

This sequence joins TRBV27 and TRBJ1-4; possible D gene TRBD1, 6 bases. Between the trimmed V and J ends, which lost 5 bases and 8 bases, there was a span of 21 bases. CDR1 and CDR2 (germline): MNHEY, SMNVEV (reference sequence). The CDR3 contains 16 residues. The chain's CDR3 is CASSQSRGAGREKLFF. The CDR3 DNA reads TGTGCCAGCAGTCAAAGTCGGGGGGCGGGTAGGGAAAAACTGTTTTTT.

The CDR3 is CASSYLALKGADTQYF. The CDR3 region has the DNA TGTGCCAGCAGTTACTTGGCTTTAAAGGGGGCAGATACGCAGTATTTT. This chain joins TRBV6-6 and TRBJ2-3, with D possibly TRBD1 on 6 matching bases. Looked up from germline, CDR1 is MNHNY and CDR2 is SVGAGI (reference sequence). Trimming removed 1 base from V and 4 bases from J, with 15 bases in between. The CDR3 covers 16 residues.

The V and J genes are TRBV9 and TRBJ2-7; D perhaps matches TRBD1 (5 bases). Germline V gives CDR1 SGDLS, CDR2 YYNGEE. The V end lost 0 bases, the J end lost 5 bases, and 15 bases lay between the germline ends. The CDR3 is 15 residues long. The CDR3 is CASSVELDRGHEQYF. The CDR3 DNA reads TGTGCCAGCAGCGTAGAGTTGGATAGGGGCCACGAGCAGTACTTC.

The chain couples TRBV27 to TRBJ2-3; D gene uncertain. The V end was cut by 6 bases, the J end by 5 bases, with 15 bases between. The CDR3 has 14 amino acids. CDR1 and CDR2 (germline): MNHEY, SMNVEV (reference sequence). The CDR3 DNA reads TGTGCCAGCAGATCAAGCGCTTGGGGAGATACGCAGTATTTT. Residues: CASRSSAWGDTQYF.

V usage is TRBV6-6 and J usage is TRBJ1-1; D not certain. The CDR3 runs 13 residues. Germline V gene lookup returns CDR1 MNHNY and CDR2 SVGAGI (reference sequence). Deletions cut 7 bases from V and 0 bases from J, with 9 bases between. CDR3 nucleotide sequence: TGTGCCAGCAAACGTAACATGAACACTGAAGCTTTCTTT. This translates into CASKRNMNTEAFF.

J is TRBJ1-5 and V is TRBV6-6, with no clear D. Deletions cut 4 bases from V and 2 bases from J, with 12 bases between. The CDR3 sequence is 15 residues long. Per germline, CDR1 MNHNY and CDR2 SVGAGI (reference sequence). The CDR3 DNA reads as TGTGCCAGCAGTTCGTCGTCGTGGGGCAATCAGCCCCAGCATTTT. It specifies CASSSSSWGNQPQHF.

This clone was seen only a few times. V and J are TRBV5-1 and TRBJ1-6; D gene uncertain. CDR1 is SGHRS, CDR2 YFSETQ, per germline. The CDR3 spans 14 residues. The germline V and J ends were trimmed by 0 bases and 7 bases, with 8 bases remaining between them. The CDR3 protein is CASSLEGRNSPLHF. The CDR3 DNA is TGCGCCAGCAGCTTGGAGGGTCGAAATTCACCCCTCCACTTT. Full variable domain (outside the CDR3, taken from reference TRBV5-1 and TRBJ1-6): KAGVTQTPRYLIKTRGQQVTLSCSPISGHRSVSWYQQTPGQGLQFLFEYFSETQRNKGNFPGRFSGRQFSNSRSEMNVSTLELGDSALYLCASSLEGRNSPLHFGNGTRLTVT.

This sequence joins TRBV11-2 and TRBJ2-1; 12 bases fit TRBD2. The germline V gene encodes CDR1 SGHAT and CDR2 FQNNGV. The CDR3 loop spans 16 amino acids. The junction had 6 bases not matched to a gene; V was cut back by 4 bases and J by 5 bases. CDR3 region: CASSSLAGGRHNEQFF. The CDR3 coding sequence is TGTGCCAGCAGCTCCCTAGCGGGGGGGCGGCACAATGAGCAGTTCTTC.

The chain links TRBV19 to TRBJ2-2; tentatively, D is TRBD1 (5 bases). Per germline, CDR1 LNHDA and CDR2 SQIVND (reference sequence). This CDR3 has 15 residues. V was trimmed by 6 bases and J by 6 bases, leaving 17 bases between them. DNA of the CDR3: TGTGCCAGTAGCCAACAACAGGTTGGTTCCGGGGAGCTGTTTTTT. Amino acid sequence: CASSQQQVGSGELFF.

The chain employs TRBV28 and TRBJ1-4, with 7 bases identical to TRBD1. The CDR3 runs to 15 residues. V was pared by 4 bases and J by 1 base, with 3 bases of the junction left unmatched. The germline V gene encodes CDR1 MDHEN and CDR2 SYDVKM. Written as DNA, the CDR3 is TGTGCCAGCAGTTCACGGACAGGAACTAATGAAAAACTGTTTTTT. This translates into CASSSRTGTNEKLFF.

CDR3 DNA: TGCGCCAGCAGCTTGGTTGGGGCGACCACCGGGGAGCTGTTTTTT. It codes for CASSLVGATTGELFF. The V call is TRBV5-1, the J call TRBJ2-2, with D possibly TRBD1 on 5 matching bases. V was cut by 0 bases and J by 4 bases, with 10 bases left in between. Germline V gene lookup returns CDR1 SGHRS and CDR2 YFSETQ. CDR3 length: 15 residues.

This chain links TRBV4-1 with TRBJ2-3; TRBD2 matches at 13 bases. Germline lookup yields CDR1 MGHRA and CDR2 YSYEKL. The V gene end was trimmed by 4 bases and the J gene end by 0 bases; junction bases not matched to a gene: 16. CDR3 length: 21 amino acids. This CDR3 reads CASSRDPGLAGIRSSTDTQYF. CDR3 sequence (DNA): TGCGCCAGCAGCCGAGACCCGGGACTAGCGGGGATACGATCTAGCACAGATACGCAGTATTTT.

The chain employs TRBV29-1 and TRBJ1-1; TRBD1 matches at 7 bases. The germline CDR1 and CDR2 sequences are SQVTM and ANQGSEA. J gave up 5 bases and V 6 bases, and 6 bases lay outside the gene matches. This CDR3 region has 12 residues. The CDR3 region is CSVTTGMTEAFF. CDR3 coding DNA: TGCAGCGTAACGACAGGGATGACTGAAGCTTTCTTT. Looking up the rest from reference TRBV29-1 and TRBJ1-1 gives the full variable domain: SAVISQKPSRDICQRGTSLTIQCQVDSQVTMMFWYRQQPGQSLTLIATANQGSEATYESGFVIDKFPISRPNLTFSTLTVSNMSPEDSSIYLCSVTTGMTEAFFGQGTRLTVV.

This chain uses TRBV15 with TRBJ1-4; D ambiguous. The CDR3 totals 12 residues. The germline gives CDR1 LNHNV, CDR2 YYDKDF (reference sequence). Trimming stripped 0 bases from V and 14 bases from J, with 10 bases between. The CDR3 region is CATSRDKNSLFF. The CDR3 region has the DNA TGTGCCACCAGCAGAGATAAGAACAGCCTGTTTTTT.

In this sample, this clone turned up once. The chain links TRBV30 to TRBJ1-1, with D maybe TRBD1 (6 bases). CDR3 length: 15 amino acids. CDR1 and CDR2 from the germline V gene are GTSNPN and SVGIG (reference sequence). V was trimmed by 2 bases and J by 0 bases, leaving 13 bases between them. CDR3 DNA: TGTGCCTGGAGTTATGGACAGTACTTGAACACTGAAGCTTTCTTT. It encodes CAWSYGQYLNTEAFF.